This T cell receptor beta chain originates from a study of neurological immune-mediated disorders. The study, taken as a whole, reports: The multiple sclerosis repertoire cluster had no association with any clinical or MRI feature.

V was clipped by 3 bases and J by 3 bases, with 25 bases between them. This CDR3 comprises 18 residues. Germline V gives CDR1 SGHRS, CDR2 YFSETQ. In its sample, this clonotype was seen many times. Its specificity is unknown. Using its own MiXCR run on the 5' RACE reads, TCRdb lists one record per CDR3 protein. The sample has roughly 71,000 distinct CDR3 sequences; almost 4% are singletons. The sample was PBMCs. This receptor was identified in a young man with multiple sclerosis. This chain joins TRBV5-1 and TRBJ2-7, with a possible D match to TRBD1 (5 bases). This chain's CDR3 is CASSSPLTTQTEHYEQYF. As DNA, the CDR3 is TGCGCCAGCAGCTCTCCCCTCACTACTCAGACAGAACACTACGAGCAGTACTTC. The full variable domain, its missing parts supplied by reference TRBV5-1 and TRBJ2-7, is KAGVTQTPRYLIKTRGQQVTLSCSPISGHRSVSWYQQTPGQGLQFLFEYFSETQRNKGNFPGRFSGRQFSNSRSEMNVSTLELGDSALYLCASSSPLTTQTEHYEQYFGPGTRLTVT.